This is a list of T cell receptor beta chains from one sample in a study of molecular identifiers for immune sequencing clone quantification. TCRdb processed the PCR reads anew with MiXCR; each CDR3 protein has one entry. Of 60,000 to 70,000 distinct CDR3 sequences detected, 15% to 20% appear once; the ten largest clones hold over 1.3%. The sample was naive CD8+ T cells from blood, with Jurkat cell RNA spiked in. The receptor set was obtained from a human donor in good health. Some libraries in this study had Jurkat cell RNA spiked in. Each CDR3 is given with its conserved first and last residue. The D gene is left open where the match is weak. Some rows mark clone size as missing; the rest say once, few, many or name a class of expanded clone.

D gene | clone size | J gene | V gene | CDR3 protein
. | many | TRBJ2-1 | TRBV10-3 | CAISELRVDEQFF
. | many | TRBJ2-1 | TRBV28 | CASSFTGTVYNEQFF
. | many | TRBJ1-1 | TRBV6-5 | CASSNLPPVVKAFF
. | many | TRBJ1-1 | TRBV7-8 | CASSLGRPLQVNTEAFF
TRBD1 | many | TRBJ1-1 | TRBV5-1 | CASSLPQGGTEAFF
TRBD1 | many | TRBJ2-3 | TRBV27 | CASSLPPGQTDTQYF
TRBD2 | . | TRBJ2-7 | TRBV27 | CASSPTSGTLITYEQYF
. | many | TRBJ1-2 | TRBV4-2 | CASSLLTEGDYGYTF
. | many | TRBJ2-7 | TRBV30 | CAWSNSNEQYF
. | many | TRBJ2-5 | TRBV2 | CASSVTSTQPQETQYF
TRBD2 | many | TRBJ2-3 | TRBV18 | CASSPKGLAGVSDTQYF
. | many | TRBJ1-2 | TRBV2 | CASSPWGGDNGYTF
. | many | TRBJ2-5 | TRBV5-4 | CASSLYRPEETQYF
. | . | TRBJ2-2 | TRBV24-1 | CATSDIVDTGELFF
. | many | TRBJ2-1 | TRBV29-1 | CSVEELYNEQFF
TRBD2 | many | TRBJ2-7 | TRBV27 | CASSLNQLAGFPYEQYF
. | few | TRBJ2-7 | TRBV7-9 | CASSSSPYEQYF
. | many | TRBJ2-1 | TRBV7-9 | CASSGTSLPYNEQFF
TRBD1 | many | TRBJ1-5 | TRBV4-1 | CASSQEGQLNQPQHF
. | . | TRBJ2-1 | TRBV15 | CATRGQPYYNEQFF
TRBD1 | many | TRBJ1-2 | TRBV29-1 | CSDRDSLNYGYTF
. | few | TRBJ2-1 | TRBV19 | CASSITGGGGEQFF
. | many | TRBJ1-2 | TRBV10-3 | CAISDSPGTINYGYTF
. | many | TRBJ1-5 | TRBV7-9 | CASSLGGNNQPQHF
. | many | TRBJ2-1 | TRBV20-1 | CSARNALPMYNEQFF
TRBD2 | many | TRBJ2-7 | TRBV20-1 | CSALLAGVSEQYF
. | many | TRBJ2-4 | TRBV28 | CASSFFRGGAAKNIQYF
TRBD1 | many | TRBJ1-2 | TRBV29-1 | CSVVEPGTGVWYGYTF
TRBD2 | . | TRBJ2-4 | TRBV6-5 | CASSSHGSSGRAGAKNIQYF
. | . | TRBJ2-7 | TRBV12-3/TRBV12-4 | CASSFQRATSYEQYF
. | many | TRBJ1-2 | TRBV6-2/TRBV6-3 | CASSLGIEDSGYTF
. | . | TRBJ2-7 | TRBV7-9 | CASSWEFNEQYF
. | many | TRBJ1-6 | TRBV3-1 | CASSQQGLSDSPLHF
. | . | TRBJ2-7 | TRBV19 | CASSMSSATYEQYF